Shown below are 17 T cell receptor beta chains from a single sample sequenced in a study of blood T cell repertoires in COVID-19. Measured with immunoSEQ multiplex PCR; TCRdb has only the in-frame clones, and not every one. The profile shows about 150,000 clones, approximately 90% of them singletons. The sample taken for sequencing was peripheral blood. The receptors stem from a woman between 50 and 59 years old with acute or convalescent COVID-19.

CDR3 nucleotide sequence: TGTGCCAGCGGGACTAGTGGCAACGAGCAGTACTTC. Residues: CASGTSGNEQYF. The genes are TRBV27 and TRBJ2-7; 8 bases agree with TRBD2. The CDR3 covers 12 residues. Per the germline V gene, CDR1 is MNHEY and CDR2 is SMNVEV (reference sequence). With V trimmed by 8 bases and J by 5 bases, 5 bases remained unmatched.

The chain combines TRBV7-2 with TRBJ2-6, with D hard to call. Between the trimmed V and J ends, which lost 5 bases and 5 bases, there was a span of 13 bases. Germline CDR1 and CDR2: SGHTA and FQGNSA. The CDR3 loop spans 15 amino acids. The CDR3 nucleotides read TGTGCCAGCAGCCCAGAGGTGACCCGGGCCAACGTCCTGACTTTC. This translates into CASSPEVTRANVLTF.

The chain recombines TRBV9 with TRBJ2-2; D might be TRBD2 (7 bases). V lost 0 bases and J 6 bases, leaving 12 bases between the germline ends. CDR1 SGDLS and CDR2 YYNGEE come from the germline V gene. This CDR3 comprises 15 residues. This chain's CDR3 is CASSVGGGRAGELFF. CDR3 bases: TGTGCCAGCAGCGTAGGCGGGGGCAGGGCCGGGGAGCTGTTTTTT. Together with reference TRBV9 and TRBJ2-2, the CDR3 gives the full variable domain: DSGVTQTPKHLITATGQRVTLRCSPRSGDLSVYWYQQSLDQGLQFLIQYYNGEERAKGNILERFSAQQFPDLHSELNLSSLELGDSALYFCASSVGGGRAGELFFGEGSRLTVL.

The V and J genes are TRBV24-1 and TRBJ2-1; 11 bases align to TRBD2. V trimming: 4 bases; J trimming: 1 base; junction bases outside the gene matches: 5. Germline CDR1 is KGHDR and CDR2 is SFDVKD. CDR3 length: 17 residues. This CDR3 is CATSDLTSGISYNEQFF. The CDR3 nucleotides are TGTGCCACCAGTGACCTGACTAGCGGGATATCCTACAATGAGCAGTTCTTC.

The V call is TRBV5-4, the J call TRBJ1-4, with TRBD1 matching 10 bases. The CDR3 runs to 15 residues. After removal of 0 bases from V and 8 bases from J, the junction contained 4 bases not matched to a gene. CDR1 is SGHNT, CDR2 YYREEE, per germline (reference sequence). CDR3 nucleotide sequence: TGTGCCAGCAGCTTGGGAGGGACAGGGGTCGAAAAACTGTTTTTT. It codes for CASSLGGTGVEKLFF.

The chain employs TRBV10-2 and TRBJ1-3; D gene uncertain. Germline lookup yields CDR1 WSHSY and CDR2 SAAADI. V was shortened by 1 base and J by 0 bases, with 7 bases between the two germline ends. The CDR3 covers 15 residues. The CDR3 nucleotides read TGCGCCAGCAGTGAGTTGACTGGCTCTGGAAACACCATATATTTT. Protein: CASSELTGSGNTIYF.

The rearrangement joins TRBV27 to TRBJ2-4, with a tentative D call TRBD1 (5 bases). The V end was cut by 0 bases, the J end by 10 bases, with 13 bases between. The germline CDR1 and CDR2 sequences are MNHEY and SMNVEV (reference sequence). The CDR3 runs 14 residues. CDR3 protein: CASSLSSTARIQYF. The DNA for the CDR3 is TGTGCCAGCAGTTTATCGTCGACAGCTCGGATTCAGTACTTC.

The chain uses TRBV5-4 and TRBJ1-6, with 9 nucleotides matching TRBD1. Germline V gene sequence: CDR1 SGHNT, CDR2 YYREEE (reference sequence). Trimming took 1 base from V and 10 from J; bases not matched to a gene: 6. This CDR3 has 15 amino acids. CDR3 region: CASSLSGQGHSPLHF. In DNA, the CDR3 is TGTGCCAGCAGCTTGTCGGGACAGGGTCACTCACCCCTCCACTTT.

The chain uses TRBV7-7 and TRBJ2-2, with 8 bases aligning to TRBD2. The length of the CDR3 is 15 residues. V trimming: 5 bases; J trimming: 2 bases; junction bases outside the gene matches: 4. The germline V gene has CDR1 SSHAT and CDR2 FNYEAQ (reference sequence). The CDR3 is CASSPGLGNTGELFF. DNA for the CDR3: TGTGCCAGCAGCCCGGGACTAGGAAACACCGGGGAGCTGTTTTTT.

The rearrangement links TRBV5-4 to TRBJ2-2, with TRBD2 as a possible D gene (5 bases). The CDR3 length is 15 residues. Germline lookup yields CDR1 SGHNT and CDR2 YYREEE (reference sequence). V lost 1 base to trimming and J lost 5 bases, with 12 bases between them. CDR3 DNA sequence: TGTGCCAGCAGCTTGAGTCTAGCCCGGACCGGGGAGCTGTTTTTT. Protein: CASSLSLARTGELFF.

The chain carries TRBV6-5 and TRBJ2-5; TRBD2 might be the D (5 bases). V lost 8 bases to trimming and J lost 2 bases, with 12 bases between them. The CDR3 spans 13 residues. Germline V gene lookup returns CDR1 MNHEY and CDR2 SVGAGI. The CDR3 here is CASGGRFQETQYF. CDR3 bases: TGTGCCAGCGGAGGCAGATTTCAAGAGACCCAGTACTTC.

The chain has TRBV7-2 and TRBJ2-3; D gene unclear. V lost 4 bases to trimming and J lost 3 bases, with 2 bases between them. CDR1 and CDR2 (germline): SGHTA, FQGNSA. The length of the CDR3 is 11 residues. CDR3 sequence reads: CASSSTDTQYF. For the CDR3, the DNA is TGTGCCAGCAGCTCAACAGATACGCAGTATTTT.

This clone was seen a few times. The V gene is TRBV27, the J gene TRBJ2-7, with D maybe TRBD2 (6 bases). Trimming removed 0 bases from V and 1 base from J, with 7 bases in between. The CDR3 covers 14 residues. Germline CDR1 is MNHEY and CDR2 is SMNVEV (reference sequence). The CDR3 coding sequence is TGTGCCAGCAGTTTATCTCGGGGGTCCTACGAGCAGTACTTC. It codes for CASSLSRGSYEQYF.

The V gene is TRBV29-1, the J gene TRBJ1-2; 8 bases fit TRBD1. The CDR3 covers 12 residues. J lost 2 bases, V lost 6 bases, and 2 bases had no gene match. Germline V gene data show CDR1 as SQVTM and CDR2 as ANQGSEA. For the CDR3, the DNA is TGCAGCGTATCAGGGGGCAACTATGGCTACACCTTC. Encoded protein: CSVSGGNYGYTF.

The rearrangement joins TRBV3-1 (or the pseudogene TRBV3-2) to TRBJ2-1, with TRBD2 matching over 7 bases. The CDR3 has 17 amino acids. Looked up from germline, CDR1 is LGHDT and CDR2 is YNNKEL (reference sequence). Germline trimming cut 0 bases from V and 0 bases from J; bases unmatched to any gene: 5. In nucleotides, the CDR3 is TGTGCCAGCAGCCAAGATTACGCGGGAGTCTCCTACAATGAGCAGTTCTTC. This codes for CASSQDYAGVSYNEQFF.

CDR3 amino acids: CASGLVNGGSADTQYF. DNA of the CDR3: TGTGCTAGTGGTTTGGTAAACGGGGGAAGTGCAGATACGCAGTATTTT. The chain uses TRBV12-5 and TRBJ2-3; possibly TRBD2 for D (6 bases). The CDR3 totals 16 residues. The V gene's germline CDR1 is LGHNT and CDR2 FRNRAP. The V gene lost 0 bases and the J gene lost 4 bases, with 14 bases spanning the gap.

V and J are TRBV7-3 and TRBJ2-7, with TRBD1 as a possible D gene (6 bases). The CDR3 totals 13 residues. The germline V gene has CDR1 SGHTA and CDR2 FQGTGA. Trimming cost V 2 bases and J 7 bases, with 12 bases left between them. This CDR3 is CASSLSQGWEQYF. Here the CDR3 DNA reads TGTGCCAGCAGCTTATCTCAGGGGTGGGAGCAGTACTTC.